Listed here is a single T cell receptor (beta chain). The CDR3 loop spans 15 amino acids. Germline CDR1 SGHRS, CDR2 YFSETQ. V shed 1 base and J shed 6 bases, with 13 bases lying between them. The data stem from a study of cytomegalovirus exposure and HLA in healthy donors. 60 Vbeta and 13 Jbeta primers were used in PCR. Original processing notes: It was a later analysis that counted 83 million or so unique TCR beta chains, of which around 11 million were shared. Sequencing used immunoSEQ multiplex PCR; TCRdb keeps in-frame clones, though not all of them. V, J and clone size were drawn from that table, and D and trimming were deduced from the DNA. The sample carries around 150,000 clones, more than 80% recorded once.

The chain couples TRBV5-1 to TRBJ1-4, with D maybe TRBD1 (5 bases). The specimen was PBMCs. The sequence was collected from a woman between 25 and 40 years old in good health and CMV-seropositive. The DNA of the CDR3 is TGCGCCAGCAGCTTGCACCAGGGCGGGGATGAAAAACTGTTTTTT. It yields the protein CASSLHQGGDEKLFF.